This T cell receptor (beta chain) was captured by sequencing in a study of shared clonotypes between healthy human individuals. Genomic DNA belonging to each subset was distributed in equal measure over several immunoSEQ plates. Sequenced by immunoSEQ multiplex PCR; TCRdb stores in-frame clones only, minus some. The sample carries around 530,000 clones, just over 75% recorded once. Germline V gives CDR1 SNHLY, CDR2 FYNNEI. The CDR3 runs 13 residues. Between the trimmed V and J ends, which lost 9 bases and 1 base, there was a span of 11 bases. The chain carries TRBV2 and TRBJ2-3; D gene uncertain. Sequencing was performed on PBMCs. This sequence was found in a woman between 35 and 50 years old in good health. Some clones in this sample may be carry-over from other donors' samples. DNA for the CDR3: TGTGCCAGTGGCGCGCAACGCACAGATACGCAGTATTTT. This encodes CASGAQRTDTQYF.